One and the same sample provided the 29 T cell receptor beta chains below, sequenced in a study of T cells after yellow fever vaccination. TCRdb independently ran MiXCR on the 5' RACE reads; one entry per CDR3 protein. The table lists approximately 120,000 distinct CDR3 sequences, roughly 15% of them singletons. Sample: CD8+ T cells sorted from PBMCs, taken 5 days after the yellow fever booster vaccination. The receptors come from a man aged 18 to 29 who received the YFV17D yellow fever vaccine.

This clonotype was counted a few times. The chain links TRBV4-1 to TRBJ1-5, with D maybe TRBD1 (5 bases). V lost 0 bases and J lost 9, with 27 bases in between. Germline V gene sequence: CDR1 MGHRA, CDR2 YSYEKL. This CDR3 is 19 amino acids long. The CDR3 reads CASSQDLWDGETHERPQHF. CDR3 nucleotides: TGCGCCAGCAGCCAAGACCTCTGGGACGGAGAAACCCACGAAAGGCCCCAGCATTTT.

In this sample, this clonotype turned up a few times. The V gene is TRBV7-9, the J gene TRBJ1-1, with a weak D call TRBD1 (5 bases). The germline V gene has CDR1 SEHNR and CDR2 FQNEAQ (reference sequence). The CDR3 totals 14 residues. Trimming removed 0 bases from V and 7 bases from J, with 12 bases in between. The CDR3 sequence: CASSLAGLSLEAFF. The CDR3 bases are TGTGCCAGCAGCTTAGCGGGACTTTCTCTTGAAGCTTTCTTT.

The table lists this clonotype with a few counts. V usage is TRBV7-6 and J usage is TRBJ1-3, with 7 nucleotides matching TRBD1. The germline CDR1 and CDR2 sequences are SGHVS and FNYEAQ. Losses at the gene ends were 1 base for V and 4 bases for J; bases not matched to a gene: 4. This CDR3 has 15 amino acids. In nucleotides, the CDR3 is TGTGCCAGCAGCTTAGTAACGGACAGGGGAAACACCATATATTTT. It yields the protein CASSLVTDRGNTIYF.

This clonotype has only a few counts. As DNA, the CDR3 is TGTGCCAGCAGCTTGGGCCAAGGGCTAGAGTCGCAGTATTTT. It yields the protein CASSLGQGLESQYF. The chain employs TRBV7-9 and TRBJ2-3, with D unclear. Germline lookup yields CDR1 SEHNR and CDR2 FQNEAQ (reference sequence). The CDR3 is made up of 14 amino acids. The germline V and J ends were trimmed by 3 bases and 10 bases, with 17 bases remaining between them.

This clonotype was picked up many times. The chain employs TRBV28 and TRBJ1-5; no definite D call. Per the germline V gene, CDR1 is MDHEN and CDR2 is SYDVKM. The germline V and J ends were trimmed by 3 bases and 13 bases, with 13 bases remaining between them. This CDR3 spans 12 amino acids. CDR3 loop: CASSFRSPQQHF. In nucleotides, the CDR3 is TGTGCCAGCAGTTTCCGGTCCCCCCAGCAGCATTTT.

This clonotype was picked up many times. The V gene is TRBV6-5, the J gene TRBJ2-3, with TRBD2 identical over 10 bases. The length of the CDR3 is 17 residues. Germline V gene lookup returns CDR1 MNHEY and CDR2 SVGAGI. Trimming cost V 5 bases and J 0 bases; bases outside gene matches: 8. The CDR3 region has the DNA TGTGCCAGCAGTCCGTACCGACTAGCGGGTAGCACAGATACGCAGTATTTT. This codes for CASSPYRLAGSTDTQYF.

This clonotype was found many times. J is TRBJ2-3 and V is TRBV24-1; D is undetermined. V lost 3 bases, J lost 2 bases, and 5 bases lay in between. CDR1 is KGHDR, CDR2 SFDVKD, per germline. The CDR3 is 13 residues long. This chain's CDR3 is CATSDPYTDTQYF. The CDR3 DNA reads as TGTGCCACCAGTGATCCCTACACAGATACGCAGTATTTT.

Only a few counts were recorded for this clonotype. The chain couples TRBV7-2 to TRBJ2-6, with D unclear. The ends were cut back, 1 base at V and 4 bases at J, with 20 bases in the middle. The CDR3 is made up of 19 amino acids. Per germline, CDR1 SGHTA and CDR2 FQGNSA. The CDR3 DNA follows: TGTGCCAGCAGCTTAGGATTGTTAGGTTTTGTCGGGGGGGCCAACGTCCTGACTTTC. It translates to CASSLGLLGFVGGANVLTF.

In this sample, this clonotype turned up many times. CDR3 in amino acids: CASSFHVSNQPQHF. The CDR3 region has the DNA TGTGCCAGCAGTTTCCACGTTAGCAATCAGCCCCAGCATTTT. This rearrangement joins TRBV12-3 or TRBV12-4 to TRBJ1-5; D unclear. V shed 3 bases and J shed 0 bases, with 6 bases lying between them. The CDR3 contains 14 residues.

The rearrangement joins TRBV6-2 or TRBV6-3 to TRBJ2-1; 9 bases match TRBD2. Per the germline V gene, CDR1 is MNHEY and CDR2 is SVGEGT. CDR3 length: 15 residues. V dropped 6 bases and J dropped 4; count of bases not matched to a gene: 7. CDR3 loop: CASRSGTSRYNEQFF. The CDR3 nucleotides are TGTGCCAGCAGGTCCGGGACTAGCCGGTACAATGAGCAGTTCTTC.

The rearrangement joins TRBV4-3 to TRBJ2-5; 12 bases map to TRBD2. The CDR3 runs to 16 residues. With 4 bases clipped from V and 0 bases from J, the junction kept 3 bases outside the gene matches. Germline lookup yields CDR1 LGHNA and CDR2 YSLEER. CDR3 DNA sequence: TGCGCCAGCAGCCGGCGACTAGCGGGGGACCAAGAGACCCAGTACTTC. It encodes CASSRRLAGDQETQYF.

This clonotype was seen a handful of times. The chain has TRBV5-1 and TRBJ2-3; the D gene is possibly TRBD1 (5 bases). The CDR3 runs to 15 residues. Germline loops: CDR1 SGHRS, CDR2 YFSETQ. The germline V and J ends were trimmed by 0 bases and 2 bases, with 10 bases remaining between them. The CDR3 region has the DNA TGCGCCAGCAGCTTGGAGGGGTTTCCCACAGATACGCAGTATTTT. It codes for CASSLEGFPTDTQYF.

The V call is TRBV4-2, the J call TRBJ2-1; TRBD2 agrees at 9 bases. The CDR3 extends over 13 amino acids. The germline V gene has CDR1 LGHNA and CDR2 YNFKEQ. V shed 3 bases, J shed 10 bases, and the junction held 4 bases outside the gene matches. The CDR3 protein is CASSHLAGVEQFF. CDR3 DNA: TGTGCCAGCAGCCATTTAGCGGGGGTGGAGCAGTTCTTC.

In its sample, this clonotype was seen a few times. The rearrangement joins TRBV20-1 to TRBJ2-7; D is possibly TRBD1 (5 bases). The CDR3 is 13 residues long. The ends were cut back, 3 bases at V and 1 base at J, with 10 bases in the middle. Per germline, CDR1 DFQATT and CDR2 SNEGSKA (reference sequence). CDR3: CSASPRESYEQYF. CDR3 sequence (DNA): TGCAGTGCTAGTCCCAGGGAATCCTACGAGCAGTACTTC.

The V and J genes are TRBV4-1 and TRBJ2-3; D could derive from TRBD1 or TRBD2 (6 bases each). Trimming took 5 bases from V and 7 from J, leaving 10 bases between them. The CDR3 loop spans 12 amino acids. CDR1 MGHRA and CDR2 YSYEKL come from the germline V gene. DNA for the CDR3: TGCGCCAGCAGCGGGGGGCCGCATACGCAGTATTTT. Protein: CASSGGPHTQYF.

This clonotype was seen a handful of times. The genes are TRBV27 and TRBJ1-2; D is uncertain. Trimming took off 4 bases at V and 4 bases at J, with 16 bases between the two ends. The CDR3 has 15 residues. Germline V CDR1 and CDR2: MNHEY, SMNVEV (reference sequence). The CDR3 nucleotides are TGTGCCAGCAGTTCCGACCCTGGTTCTAGCTATGGCTACACCTTC. Translating gives CASSSDPGSSYGYTF.

This chain joins TRBV5-1 and TRBJ2-7; 8 positions agree with TRBD2. The V gene's germline CDR1 is SGHRS and CDR2 YFSETQ. CDR3 length equals 13 residues. J lost 7 bases, V lost 4 bases, and 7 bases had no gene match. The DNA of the CDR3 is TGCGCCAGCAGCCTCCCGACTAGCGATGAGCAGTACTTC. Translating it yields CASSLPTSDEQYF.

The chain combines TRBV10-1 with TRBJ2-3; no clear D. This CDR3 region has 14 residues. Looked up from germline, CDR1 is WNHNN and CDR2 is SYGVQD (reference sequence). V was cut by 3 bases and J by 5 bases, with 12 bases left in between. CDR3 loop: CASSDLLNGDTQYF. In DNA, the CDR3 is TGCGCCAGCAGTGACCTACTCAATGGAGATACGCAGTATTTT.

The V call is TRBV5-4, the J call TRBJ2-1; D unresolved. CDR3 length: 15 amino acids. CDR1 is SGHNT, CDR2 YYREEE, per germline (reference sequence). With 0 bases removed from V and 3 bases from J, the gap between germline ends came to 10 bases. Here the CDR3 reads CASSLVWAGYNEQFF. CDR3 DNA sequence: TGTGCCAGCAGCTTGGTCTGGGCTGGCTACAATGAGCAGTTCTTC.

This clonotype has ten or more counts. V usage is TRBV6-2 or TRBV6-3 and J usage is TRBJ1-6; TRBD1 might be the D (5 bases). This CDR3 comprises 14 residues. Germline values: CDR1 MNHEY, CDR2 SVGEGT. V lost 4 bases, J lost 9 bases, and 13 bases lay in between. The CDR3 DNA reads TGTGCCAGCAGTTCCGGGACCCGAGGTTCACCCCTCCACTTT. Protein sequence: CASSSGTRGSPLHF.

The chain uses TRBV19 and TRBJ1-1; D possibly corresponds to TRBD1 (5 bases). V gave up 5 bases and J gave up 5 bases, with 12 bases separating them. This CDR3 has 13 amino acids. Germline loops: CDR1 LNHDA, CDR2 SQIVND (reference sequence). CDR3 residues: CASSPGPRTEAFF. CDR3 DNA sequence: TGTGCCAGTAGTCCAGGGCCGCGGACTGAAGCTTTCTTT. The full variable domain, in which reference TRBV19 and TRBJ1-1 provide the parts outside the CDR3, is DGGITQSPKYLFRKEGQNVTLSCEQNLNHDAMYWYRQDPGQGLRLIYYSQIVNDFQKGDIAEGYSVSREKKESFPLTVTSAQKNPTAFYLCASSPGPRTEAFFGQGTRLTVV.

The V and J genes are TRBV6-5 and TRBJ2-7; the D is unclear. The CDR3 loop spans 11 amino acids. CDR1 is MNHEY and CDR2 is SVGAGI in the germline V gene. V lost 5 bases and J lost 6, with 8 bases in between. CDR3 DNA: TGTGCCAGCAGTATATGGTTCGAGCAGTACGTC. Protein product: CASSIWFEQYV.

This clonotype came up a few times. The chain couples TRBV11-2 to TRBJ2-4, with 7 bases fitting TRBD1. This CDR3 is 16 amino acids long. The germline gives CDR1 SGHAT, CDR2 FQNNGV. Trimming at V came to 1 base and at J to 6 bases, leaving 9 bases not matched to a gene. The CDR3 DNA reads as TGTGCCAGCAGCTTAGTTCCAGGGGGAGAAGGAAACATTCAGTACTTC. Translated, it gives CASSLVPGGEGNIQYF. The variable domain in full, completed from reference TRBV11-2 and TRBJ2-4, reads EAGVAQSPRYKIIEKRQSVAFWCNPISGHATLYWYQQILGQGPKLLIQFQNNGVVDDSQLPKDRFSAERLKGVDSTLKIQPAKLEDSAVYLCASSLVPGGEGNIQYFGAGTRLSVL.

This clonotype was observed a few times. The chain employs TRBV24-1 and TRBJ2-2; D uncertain. CDR3 length equals 19 residues. The V and J ends lost 0 bases and 1 base respectively, with 17 bases between them. CDR1 is KGHDR and CDR2 is SFDVKD in the germline V gene. The chain's CDR3 is CATSDLLGEGKGNTGELFF. Written as DNA, the CDR3 is TGTGCCACCAGTGATTTGCTTGGGGAAGGTAAAGGGAACACCGGGGAGCTGTTTTTT.

This clonotype was found many times. V usage is TRBV6-2 or TRBV6-3 and J usage is TRBJ2-1; D gene uncertain. With 0 bases removed from V and 7 bases from J, the gap between germline ends came to 7 bases. This CDR3 is 13 amino acids long. Per the germline V gene, CDR1 is MNHEY and CDR2 is SVGEGT. The chain's CDR3 is CASSYSKMNEQFF. The CDR3 DNA is TGTGCCAGCAGTTACTCTAAAATGAATGAGCAGTTCTTC.

The chain combines TRBV9 with TRBJ1-2; D uncertain. The germline gives CDR1 SGDLS, CDR2 YYNGEE. V dropped 0 bases and J dropped 0 bases, with 3 bases sitting between them. There are 13 residues in the CDR3. The CDR3 DNA reads as TGTGCCAGCAGCGTAGTAACTAACTATGGCTACACCTTC. This sequence encodes CASSVVTNYGYTF.

CDR3 nucleotides: TGTGCCAGCAAAGCTAGCGGCCACGATAACACCGGGGAGCTGTTTTTT. Amino acids: CASKASGHDNTGELFF. The chain links TRBV7-2 to TRBJ2-2; 7 bases line up with TRBD2. The germline gives CDR1 SGHTA, CDR2 FQGNSA. The CDR3 spans 16 residues. With V trimmed by 7 bases and J by 2 bases, 10 bases remained unmatched.

V usage is TRBV3-1 and J usage is TRBJ1-4; possible D gene TRBD1, 5 bases. The CDR3 consists of 18 residues. V dropped 6 bases and J dropped 5 bases, with 25 bases sitting between them. Germline V CDR1 and CDR2: LGHDT, YNNKEL (reference sequence). This CDR3 is CASRQSWDFRTGNEKLFF. CDR3 DNA sequence: TGTGCCAGCAGACAGAGTTGGGACTTCCGAACAGGAAATGAAAAACTGTTTTTT.

V and J are TRBV9 and TRBJ2-3, with D perhaps matching TRBD1 (5 bases). This CDR3 is 12 amino acids long. V lost 3 bases, J lost 5 bases, and 7 bases lay in between. The V gene's germline CDR1 is SGDLS and CDR2 YYNGEE. For the CDR3, the DNA is TGTGCCAGCAGCGCCAGGGAAGATACGCAGTATTTT. Amino acids: CASSAREDTQYF. The entire variable domain, with the rest obtained from reference TRBV9 and TRBJ2-3, is as follows: DSGVTQTPKHLITATGQRVTLRCSPRSGDLSVYWYQQSLDQGLQFLIQYYNGEERAKGNILERFSAQQFPDLHSELNLSSLELGDSALYFCASSAREDTQYFGPGTRLTVL.